This T cell receptor (beta chain) was identified during a study of T cell repertoires in cytomegalovirus infection. This clonotype was detected many times. Its target is unknown. Germline V lookup: CDR1 SGHTA, CDR2 FQGNSA. Trimming pared 5 bases from V and 6 bases from J, leaving 4 bases between. CDR3 length: 11 amino acids. TCRdb re-called the reads through MiXCR, storing one row per CDR3 protein. The repertoire holds approximately 730,000 distinct CDR3 sequences, with roughly 29% as singletons. General study findings and limits: Summed frequency of public TCR beta families distinguished CMV carriers with the relevant HLA.

V gene TRBV7-2 combines with J gene TRBJ2-2; the D is unclear. The TCR sequence derives from a human donor in good health (CMV status not recorded). Some clones in this sample may be carry-over from other donors' samples. The sequencing here drew on cultured CD8+ T cells from PBMCs, taken from culture after CMV antigen stimulation. The CDR3 spells CASSVSGELFF. CDR3 in DNA: TGTGCCAGCAGCGTCTCCGGGGAGCTGTTTTTT. The whole variable domain, remainder taken from reference TRBV7-2 and TRBJ2-2, is GAGVSQSPSNKVTEKGKDVELRCDPISGHTALYWYRQSLGQGLEFLIYFQGNSAPDKSGLPSDRFSAERTGGSVSTLTIQRTQQEDSAVYLCASSVSGELFFGEGSRLTVL.